This TCR beta chain stems from a study of T cell responses to AZD1222 COVID-19 vaccine. On this clone itself: Antigen: not known.

CDR3 length: 14 residues. V lost 0 bases, J lost 4 bases, and 0 bases stayed unmatched. CDR1 and CDR2 from the germline V gene are SGHKS and YYEKEE (reference sequence). Study-wide results and limits: Mostly white British, mostly female donors; authors suggested clonal diversity may be underestimated. Spike-specific TCRs gained breadth and depth after people received two AZD1222 doses. The study sampled repertoires only after the peak T cell response. AZD1222 recipients seropositive at baseline numbered only five to seven.

The assay was immunoSEQ multiplex PCR, and TCRdb's table has in-frame clones only and misses some. This table has 95,000 to 110,000 clones, about nine tenths appearing once. The J gene is TRBJ1-3, the V gene TRBV5-5; 8 nucleotides agree with TRBD1. Sequenced here: peripheral blood, sampled on day 0 of AZD1222 vaccination. The TCR originated in an adult in good health. CDR3 amino acids: CASSLGDRGNTIYF. In DNA, the CDR3 is TGTGCCAGCAGCTTGGGGGACAGGGGAAACACCATATATTTT.